This entry lists 20 T cell receptor beta chains sequenced from one sample in a study of T-cell memory formation after mild COVID-19. One entry per CDR3 protein results from TCRdb running MiXCR on the 5' RACE reads. The data contain under 350,000 distinct CDR3 sequences, about 16% of them singletons. Sequenced input: PBMCs or a T cell subset sorted from them (not recorded which). These receptors originate from a man aged 18 to 30 who had mild COVID-19 (a few samples of this study predate the infection). Cell type and time point are not known.

The table lists this clonotype with a few counts. The chain joins TRBV5-1 to TRBJ2-2; 8 nucleotides agree with TRBD2. Germline loops: CDR1 SGHRS, CDR2 YFSETQ. CDR3 length: 16 residues. With V trimmed by 4 bases and J by 5 bases, 10 bases remained unmatched. CDR3 sequence (DNA): TGCGCCAGCAGCGCCTCCGGGACTAGAGGAACCGGGGAGCTGTTTTTT. This sequence encodes CASSASGTRGTGELFF.

This clonotype was counted many times. This chain uses TRBV5-1 with TRBJ2-5; TRBD1 matches at 9 bases. CDR3 length: 15 residues. Germline CDR1 SGHRS, CDR2 YFSETQ. After removal of 2 bases from V and 6 bases from J, the junction contained 8 bases not matched to a gene. CDR3: CASSFRTGEMKTQYF. CDR3 in DNA: TGCGCCAGCAGCTTTAGGACAGGGGAAATGAAGACCCAGTACTTC. Using reference TRBV5-1 and TRBJ2-5 for the parts outside the CDR3, the full variable domain is KAGVTQTPRYLIKTRGQQVTLSCSPISGHRSVSWYQQTPGQGLQFLFEYFSETQRNKGNFPGRFSGRQFSNSRSEMNVSTLELGDSALYLCASSFRTGEMKTQYFGPGTRLLVL.

The genes are TRBV20-1 and TRBJ2-2, with TRBD2 matching over 13 bases. V lost 5 bases to trimming and J lost 6 bases; unmatched junction nucleotides: 12. The length of the CDR3 is 17 residues. From germline, CDR1 is DFQATT and CDR2 SNEGSKA (reference sequence). CDR3 DNA: TGCAGTGCTCACCCGGGACTAGCGGGGTTAAAAGCCGGGGAGCTGTTTTTT. This gives the protein CSAHPGLAGLKAGELFF.

Here the CDR3 reads CASSQGTLGNQPQHF. The CDR3 nucleotides read TGTGCCAGCAGCCAGGGGACTTTAGGCAATCAGCCCCAGCATTTT. This chain links TRBV7-2 with TRBJ1-5, with a weak D call TRBD1 (6 bases). There are 15 residues in the CDR3. Per the germline V gene, CDR1 is SGHTA and CDR2 is FQGNSA. V was clipped by 5 bases and J by 2 bases, with 13 bases between them.

The CDR3 region has the DNA TGCAGTGCTAGAGATACTAGCTCAACGGAGACCCAGTACTTC. Translation gives CSARDTSSTETQYF. V is TRBV20-1 and J is TRBJ2-5, with D maybe TRBD2 (6 bases). V was pared by 0 bases and J by 5 bases, with 13 bases between. The CDR3 is made up of 14 amino acids. Germline CDR1 reads DFQATT; CDR2 reads SNEGSKA (reference sequence).

This clonotype was seen only a few times. The V gene is TRBV7-2, the J gene TRBJ2-7; no firm D call. The CDR3 runs to 15 residues. Germline CDR1 and CDR2: SGHTA and FQGNSA. Trimming took 5 bases from V and 0 from J, leaving 14 bases between them. The CDR3 DNA sequence: TGTGCCAGCAGCCGGAGTAGGACGGCCTCCTACGAGCAGTACTTC. As protein: CASSRSRTASYEQYF.

A few counts support this clonotype. CDR3 sequence: CATSRDLGGQREYNEQFF. In DNA form, the CDR3 reads TGTGCCACCAGCAGAGATCTGGGAGGCCAGCGGGAGTACAATGAGCAGTTCTTC. The genes are TRBV15 and TRBJ2-1; TRBD2 aligns across 8 bases. The CDR3 totals 18 residues. Germline CDR1 is LNHNV and CDR2 is YYDKDF (reference sequence). With 0 bases clipped from V and 4 bases from J, the junction kept 11 bases outside the gene matches.

This chain links TRBV29-1 with TRBJ1-1, with 9 bases that match TRBD1. This CDR3 is built from 13 residues. The germline CDR1 and CDR2 sequences are SQVTM and ANQGSEA. Trimming removed 2 bases from V and 4 bases from J; junction bases left unmatched: 2. The CDR3 loop is CSVETDRGTEAFF. CDR3 sequence (DNA): TGCAGCGTTGAAACGGACAGGGGCACTGAAGCTTTCTTT.

The chain recombines TRBV4-3 with TRBJ2-5, with 7 bases identical to TRBD1. The CDR3 is 15 amino acids. Per the germline V gene, CDR1 is LGHNA and CDR2 is YSLEER. V was pared by 1 base and J by 5 bases, with 7 bases of the junction left unmatched. This chain's CDR3 is CASSQGAGGRETQYF. The CDR3 nucleotides are TGCGCCAGCAGCCAAGGGGCAGGGGGTAGGGAGACCCAGTACTTC.

This clonotype has only a few counts. CDR3: CASTPEGADTQYF. In nucleotides, the CDR3 is TGTGCCAGTACCCCCGAGGGTGCGGATACGCAGTATTTT. The V gene is TRBV19, the J gene TRBJ2-3; maybe TRBD2 (5 bases). V shed 7 bases and J shed 6 bases, with 14 bases lying between them. Per germline, CDR1 LNHDA and CDR2 SQIVND (reference sequence). The CDR3 is 13 amino acids.

The rearrangement links TRBV18 to TRBJ1-2, with TRBD1 as a possible D gene (6 bases). V shed 4 bases and J shed 4 bases, with 16 bases lying between them. This CDR3 spans 15 amino acids. CDR1 and CDR2 (germline): KGHSH, LQKENI. The CDR3 DNA reads as TGTGCCAGCTCACGAAGGCAGGACAGATCCTATGGCTACACCTTC. Protein sequence: CASSRRQDRSYGYTF.

The chain has TRBV5-1 and TRBJ1-2; maybe TRBD1 (6 bases). Per the germline V gene, CDR1 is SGHRS and CDR2 is YFSETQ. Trimming removed 5 bases from V and 6 bases from J, with 14 bases in between. This CDR3 spans 13 amino acids. The CDR3 DNA follows: TGCGCCAGCAGTCAGGGGCCGGCGGATGGCTACACCTTC. Residues: CASSQGPADGYTF.

The chain combines TRBV21-1 with TRBJ2-7; the table's D gene call, TRBD1, was not cross checked with the DNA. TRBV21-1 is a listed pseudogene. This CDR3 region has 18 residues. The CDR3 region has the DNA TGTGCCAGCAGCAACCGGGACAGGCCGCTCCCCTATGGATACGAGCAGTACGTC. Translation gives CASSNRDRPLPYGYEQYV.

The V gene is TRBV10-3, the J gene TRBJ1-2, with a possible D match to TRBD1 (6 bases). This CDR3 contains 14 residues. Germline lookup yields CDR1 ENHRY and CDR2 SYGVKD. V shed 2 bases and J shed 6 bases, with 13 bases lying between them. The CDR3 protein is CAISEGGGKNGYTF. The DNA of the CDR3 is TGTGCCATCAGTGAGGGAGGGGGGAAGAATGGCTACACCTTC.

In its sample, this clonotype was seen a few times. The V and J genes are TRBV12-3 or TRBV12-4 and TRBJ2-7; 13 bases are shared with TRBD2. The CDR3 contains 15 residues. J gave up 2 bases and V 7 bases, and 5 bases lay outside the gene matches. Here the CDR3 DNA reads TGTGCCAGCAAAACCGGGACTAGCGGGGCCTACGAGCAGTACTTC. It specifies CASKTGTSGAYEQYF.

The chain has TRBV5-1 and TRBJ2-3; the match to TRBD2 covers 16 bases. The trim removed 2 bases at V and 5 bases at J, leaving 5 bases unmatched. The germline CDR1 and CDR2 sequences are SGHRS and YFSETQ. This CDR3 has 17 amino acids. The CDR3 sequence is CASSLGTSGGARDTQYF. DNA of the CDR3: TGCGCCAGCAGCTTAGGGACTAGCGGGGGGGCCAGAGATACGCAGTATTTT.

This clonotype was found a few times. This sequence joins TRBV28 and TRBJ2-3, with 9 bases lining up with TRBD2. Germline V gene sequence: CDR1 MDHEN, CDR2 SYDVKM. Trimming removed 7 bases from V and 5 bases from J; junction bases left unmatched: 16. This CDR3 is 17 amino acids long. As DNA, the CDR3 is TGTGCCAGCACGCCCCCCACCGCGGGGGGGTCCGTAGATACGCAGTATTTT. It yields the protein CASTPPTAGGSVDTQYF.

The chain recombines TRBV20-1 with TRBJ2-7; possibly TRBD2 for D (6 bases). CDR1 is DFQATT, CDR2 SNEGSKA, per germline (reference sequence). The CDR3 has 15 amino acids. The ends were cut back, 1 base at V and 3 bases at J, with 16 bases in the middle. The CDR3 nucleotides read TGCAGTGCTAGAGTTAAGTGGGCTAGCGTCTACGAGCAGTACGTC. It encodes CSARVKWASVYEQYV.

This clonotype has just a few counts. The J gene is TRBJ2-1, the V gene TRBV11-2, with 7 bases lining up with TRBD2. Germline V lookup: CDR1 SGHAT, CDR2 FQNNGV. The CDR3 is 13 amino acids. Trimming at V came to 2 bases and at J to 5 bases, leaving 0 bases not matched to a gene. The CDR3 sequence: CASSLRGDNEQFF. For the CDR3, the DNA is TGTGCCAGCAGCTTACGGGGGGACAATGAGCAGTTCTTC.

In this sample, this clonotype turned up a few times. The chain has TRBV18 and TRBJ2-2, with D tentatively TRBD2 (5 bases). This CDR3 comprises 15 residues. Looked up from germline, CDR1 is KGHSH and CDR2 is LQKENI. Trimming removed 7 bases at V and 5 bases at J, with 17 bases between. For the CDR3, the DNA is TGTGCCAGCTGGGCCGGCCGGCGAGGGACCGGGGAGCTGTTTTTT. Amino acid sequence: CASWAGRRGTGELFF.